This T cell receptor (beta chain) came from a study of blood T cells in healthy people across ages. In the case of this clonotype: As yet, its antigen is unknown.

It was roughly 10 milliliters of peripheral blood that were drawn from each donor. In each sample, at least 6.5 million PBMCs were isolated. Study-level results: More naive CD4+ cells and higher diversity were found in long-lived than in aged donors.

The use of a sample-barcoded 5' primer and a J-beta primer mix characterized a second PCR of roughly 6 to 11 cycles. Every individual sample yielded 2.5 million or more paired-end reads (each containing CDR3). In TCRdb, the 5' RACE reads were re-called with MiXCR into one record per CDR3 protein. Among 1.4 million to 1.5 million distinct CDR3 sequences listed, about 40% were seen once. The V and J ends lost 6 bases and 8 bases respectively, with 16 bases between them. Germline CDR1 is MGHRA and CDR2 is YSYEKL. This CDR3 is built from 14 residues. What was sequenced was blood. This rearrangement joins TRBV4-1 to TRBJ2-2; D could derive from TRBD1 or TRBD2 (6 bases each). The receptor comes from a young woman in good health. The CDR3 nucleotides read TGCGCCAGCAGAAGGGGGGAGGCAAGTGGGGAGCTGTTTTTT. This sequence encodes CASRRGEASGELFF.